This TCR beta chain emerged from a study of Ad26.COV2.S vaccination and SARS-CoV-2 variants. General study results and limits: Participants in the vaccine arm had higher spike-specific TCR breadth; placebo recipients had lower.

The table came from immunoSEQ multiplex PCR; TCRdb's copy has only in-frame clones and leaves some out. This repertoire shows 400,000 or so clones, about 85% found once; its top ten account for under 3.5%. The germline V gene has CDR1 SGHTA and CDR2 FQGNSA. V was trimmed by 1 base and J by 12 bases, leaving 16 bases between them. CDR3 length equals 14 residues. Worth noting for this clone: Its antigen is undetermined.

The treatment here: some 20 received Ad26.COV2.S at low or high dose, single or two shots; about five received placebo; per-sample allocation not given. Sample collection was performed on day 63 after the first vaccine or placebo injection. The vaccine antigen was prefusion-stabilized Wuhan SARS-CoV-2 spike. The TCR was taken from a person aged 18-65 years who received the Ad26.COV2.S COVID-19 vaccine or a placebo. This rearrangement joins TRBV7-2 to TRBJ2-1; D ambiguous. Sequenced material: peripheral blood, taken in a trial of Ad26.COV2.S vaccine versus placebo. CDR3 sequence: CASSLGLTPTGQFF. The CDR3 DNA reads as TGTGCCAGCAGCTTAGGGTTGACGCCTACGGGGCAGTTCTTC.